The rows below give T cell receptor beta chains drawn from one sample of a study of blood T cell repertoires in COVID-19. Clones were read by immunoSEQ multiplex PCR, and TCRdb kept only the in-frame ones, dropping some. This sample carries over 130,000 clones, about 80% of them seen once, and the ten largest clones take 3% to 4.5%. Sequenced: peripheral blood. These receptors all stem from a woman in her fifties or sixties with acute or convalescent COVID-19. The CDR3 runs from the conserved cysteine through the conserved F or W. The order of the fields is V gene, J gene, clone size, D gene, CDR3 protein, CDR3 DNA. The D gene is left open where the match is weak. Clone size is given for some rows only: seen once, a few or many times, or a class if the clone is expanded.

V gene: TRBV10-3
J gene: TRBJ2-2
clone size: -
D gene: TRBD1
CDR3 protein: CAIRTDRGGNTGELFF
CDR3 DNA: TGTGCCATCAGAACTGACAGGGGGGGGAACACCGGGGAGCTGTTTTTT

V gene: TRBV5-1
J gene: TRBJ2-7
clone size: -
D gene: TRBD2
CDR3 protein: CASSLRLAGARNEQYF
CDR3 DNA: TGCGCCAGCAGCTTGCGTTTAGCGGGAGCTAGGAACGAGCAGTACTTC

V gene: TRBV5-1
J gene: TRBJ2-4
clone size: -
D gene: -
CDR3 protein: CASSGGLDKNIQYF
CDR3 DNA: TGCGCCAGCAGCGGAGGGCTCGACAAAAACATTCAGTACTTC

V gene: TRBV12-2
J gene: TRBJ2-3
clone size: -
D gene: -
CDR3 protein: CASRRRVLADTQYF
CDR3 DNA: TGTGCAAGTCGCCGCAGGGTTTTGGCAGATACGCAGTATTTT

V gene: TRBV19
J gene: TRBJ2-3
clone size: once
D gene: TRBD2
CDR3 protein: CASNSVGGLADTQYF
CDR3 DNA: TGTGCCAGTAATTCCGTGGGAGGGCTTGCAGATACGCAGTATTTT

V gene: TRBV28
J gene: TRBJ1-5
clone size: -
D gene: -
CDR3 protein: CASSLPSSRDYSNQPQHF
CDR3 DNA: TGTGCCAGCAGTTTACCGTCGTCCAGGGATTATAGCAATCAGCCCCAGCATTTT

V gene: TRBV5-6
J gene: TRBJ2-3
clone size: -
D gene: TRBD2
CDR3 protein: CASSRMTSGLTDTQYF
CDR3 DNA: TGTGCCAGCAGCCGAATGACTAGCGGCCTCACAGATACGCAGTATTTT

V gene: TRBV6-5
J gene: TRBJ1-1
clone size: -
D gene: TRBD1
CDR3 protein: CASRWTGLNTEAFF
CDR3 DNA: TGTGCCAGCAGATGGACAGGGTTGAACACTGAAGCTTTCTTT

V gene: TRBV6-5
J gene: TRBJ2-2
clone size: many
D gene: -
CDR3 protein: CASRSGERTGELFF
CDR3 DNA: TGTGCCAGCAGGTCGGGAGAGCGGACCGGGGAGCTGTTTTTT

V gene: TRBV28
J gene: TRBJ2-7
clone size: -
D gene: TRBD1
CDR3 protein: CASSFPVGQGHYEQYF
CDR3 DNA: TGTGCCAGCAGTTTCCCCGTCGGACAGGGACACTACGAGCAGTACTTC

V gene: TRBV20-1
J gene: TRBJ2-7
clone size: once
D gene: -
CDR3 protein: CSASKEGEIYEQYF
CDR3 DNA: TGCAGTGCTAGTAAAGAGGGGGAAATCTACGAGCAGTACTTC

V gene: TRBV5-4
J gene: TRBJ2-7
clone size: once
D gene: -
CDR3 protein: CASSLAASEQYF
CDR3 DNA: TGTGCCAGCAGCTTGGCCGCGAGCGAGCAGTACTTC

V gene: TRBV20-1
J gene: TRBJ2-7
clone size: few
D gene: -
CDR3 protein: CSARATYEQYF
CDR3 DNA: TGCAGTGCTAGAGCTACCTACGAGCAGTACTTC

V gene: TRBV28
J gene: TRBJ1-2
clone size: once
D gene: -
CDR3 protein: CASSYPHRANYGYTF
CDR3 DNA: TGTGCCAGCAGTTACCCACACAGAGCTAACTATGGCTACACCTTC

V gene: TRBV7-3
J gene: TRBJ2-1
clone size: -
D gene: -
CDR3 protein: CASSAGPDSYNEQFF
CDR3 DNA: TGTGCCAGCAGCGCGGGGCCCGATTCCTACAATGAGCAGTTCTTC

V gene: TRBV5-1
J gene: TRBJ2-7
clone size: -
D gene: -
CDR3 protein: CASSPLIKGDVYEQYF
CDR3 DNA: TGCGCCAGCAGTCCTCTTATAAAGGGGGACGTCTACGAGCAGTACTTC

V gene: TRBV7-9
J gene: TRBJ2-6
clone size: -
D gene: -
CDR3 protein: CASSFTGSGANVLTF
CDR3 DNA: TGTGCCAGCAGCTTCACAGGGTCCGGGGCCAACGTCCTGACTTTC

V gene: TRBV7-2
J gene: TRBJ2-7
clone size: -
D gene: -
CDR3 protein: CASSLFLSSYEQYF
CDR3 DNA: TGTGCCAGCAGCTTATTCTTGAGCTCCTACGAGCAGTACTTC

V gene: TRBV19
J gene: TRBJ2-1
clone size: -
D gene: -
CDR3 protein: CASSSGTLTPNEQFF
CDR3 DNA: TGTGCCAGTAGTTCCGGGACTTTGACCCCTAATGAGCAGTTCTTC

V gene: TRBV28
J gene: TRBJ1-1
clone size: -
D gene: -
CDR3 protein: CASLQGYTEAFF
CDR3 DNA: TGTGCCAGCCTCCAGGGGTACACTGAAGCTTTCTTT

V gene: TRBV27
J gene: TRBJ1-1
clone size: -
D gene: -
CDR3 protein: CASRPWTENTEAFF
CDR3 DNA: TGTGCCAGCAGACCGTGGACAGAGAACACTGAAGCTTTCTTT

V gene: TRBV3-1/TRBV3-2
J gene: TRBJ2-7
clone size: -
D gene: TRBD2
CDR3 protein: CASSQVSGTRLAGYEQYF
CDR3 DNA: TGTGCCAGCAGCCAAGTCTCGGGAACAAGACTAGCGGGATACGAGCAGTACTTC

V gene: TRBV12-3/TRBV12-4
J gene: TRBJ1-1
clone size: -
D gene: -
CDR3 protein: CASSFGGNTEAFF
CDR3 DNA: TGTGCCAGCAGTTTCGGAGGGAACACTGAAGCTTTCTTT

V gene: TRBV3-1/TRBV3-2
J gene: TRBJ2-1
clone size: -
D gene: TRBD2
CDR3 protein: CASSRKASGRMNEQFF
CDR3 DNA: TGTGCCAGCAGCCGAAAAGCTAGCGGGAGAATGAATGAGCAGTTCTTC

V gene: TRBV29-1
J gene: TRBJ1-1
clone size: -
D gene: -
CDR3 protein: CSVQMNTEAFF
CDR3 DNA: TGCAGCGTTCAGATGAACACTGAAGCTTTCTTT

V gene: TRBV11-3
J gene: TRBJ2-1
clone size: -
D gene: TRBD2
CDR3 protein: CASSLARTSEDNEQFF
CDR3 DNA: TGTGCCAGCAGCCTCGCACGGACTAGCGAGGACAATGAGCAGTTCTTC

V gene: TRBV11-2
J gene: TRBJ1-5
clone size: -
D gene: -
CDR3 protein: CASSLQGNQPQHF
CDR3 DNA: TGTGCCAGCAGCTTGCAGGGCAATCAGCCCCAGCATTTT

V gene: TRBV7-9
J gene: TRBJ2-1
clone size: -
D gene: TRBD2
CDR3 protein: CASSLALTSGSSDEQFF
CDR3 DNA: TGTGCCAGCAGCTTAGCGCTGACTAGCGGGAGTTCGGATGAGCAGTTCTTC